The rows below give T cell receptor beta chains drawn from one sample of a study of blood T cell repertoires in COVID-19. The table came from immunoSEQ multiplex PCR; TCRdb's copy has only in-frame clones and leaves some out. The sample lists about 55,000 clones, roughly four fifths occurring once. The sample comprised peripheral blood. The source is a woman aged 55 to 70 with acute or convalescent COVID-19. Both conserved end residues are part of each CDR3. D genes are given only for firm matches. The listing skips clone size in some rows; elsewhere it reads once, few, many or a size class.

TRBV6-1	NA	NA	TRBJ1-2	CASSELVGDRSYGYTF	TGTGCCAGCAGTGAATTAGTGGGCGATAGATCCTATGGCTACACCTTC
TRBV5-5	NA	NA	TRBJ2-7	CASSLLGQTYEQYF	TGTGCCAGCAGCTTGCTCGGACAGACCTACGAGCAGTACTTC
TRBV29-1	NA	NA	TRBJ2-1	CSVDSNEQFF	TGCAGCGTTGACTCCAATGAGCAGTTCTTC
TRBV20-1	TRBD2	NA	TRBJ2-1	CSASRGLAGERNEQFF	TGCAGTGCTAGTAGGGGGTTAGCGGGGGAAAGAAATGAGCAGTTCTTC
TRBV28	TRBD1	NA	TRBJ1-6	CASSLGTGFNSPLHF	TGTGCCAGCAGTCTCGGGACAGGGTTTAATTCACCCCTCCACTTT
TRBV3-1/TRBV3-2	TRBD2	NA	TRBJ2-5	CASSQSSGWSETQYF	TGTGCCAGCAGCCAATCTAGCGGGTGGTCAGAGACCCAGTACTTC
TRBV7-2	NA	NA	TRBJ1-3	CASSLDFQGNTIYF	TGTGCCAGCAGCTTAGATTTCCAGGGAAACACCATATATTTT
TRBV20-1	NA	NA	TRBJ1-4	CSASPIKLATNEKLFF	TGCAGTGCTAGTCCCATCAAGCTTGCAACTAATGAAAAACTGTTTTTT
TRBV28	NA	NA	TRBJ1-5	CASRIGGIEVRNQPQHF	TGTGCCAGCAGAATCGGGGGGATTGAGGTAAGGAATCAGCCCCAGCATTTT
TRBV19	NA	once	TRBJ1-5	CASSIDFGTPNQPQHF	TGTGCCAGTAGTATTGATTTCGGTACTCCCAATCAGCCCCAGCATTTT
TRBV10-3	NA	NA	TRBJ1-1	CAIANSAEAFF	TGTGCCATCGCGAACAGTGCTGAAGCTTTCTTT
TRBV27	NA	NA	TRBJ2-5	CASSSRLEPLDF	TGTGCCAGCAGTTCTAGACTCGAGCCATTGGACTTC
TRBV20-1	NA	NA	TRBJ1-2	CSATRVNGYTF	TGCAGTGCTACCAGGGTTAATGGCTACACCTTC
TRBV5-1	TRBD1	NA	TRBJ1-2	CASSIRPGTGGGGYTF	TGCGCCAGCAGCATCCGTCCCGGGACAGGGGGAGGGGGCTACACCTTC
TRBV6-5	TRBD1	NA	TRBJ1-3	CASLGTVAGNTIYF	TGTGCCAGCCTTGGGACAGTAGCTGGAAACACCATATATTTT
TRBV28	TRBD1	NA	TRBJ1-5	CASSLRVRDRAHQPQHF	TGTGCCAGCAGTTTAAGGGTGAGGGACAGGGCACATCAGCCCCAGCATTTT
TRBV7-2	NA	few	TRBJ1-5	CASSLQGYSNQPQHF	TGTGCCAGCAGCCTACAGGGTTATAGCAATCAGCCCCAGCATTTT
TRBV19	NA	NA	TRBJ1-1	CASSILSASEAFF	TGTGCCAGTAGTATACTTTCCGCCAGTGAAGCTTTCTTT
TRBV9	NA	NA	TRBJ1-4	CASSAGEGDWDEKLFF	TGTGCCAGCAGCGCCGGAGAGGGTGATTGGGATGAAAAACTGTTTTTT
TRBV15	NA	NA	TRBJ2-5	CATSVTAGAWETQYF	TGTGCCACCAGCGTAACGGCGGGGGCCTGGGAGACCCAGTACTTC